One TCR beta chain is described in this entry. It has no known antigen specificity. No much larger clone is present one base from it, and per-base qualities are unavailable. At one collaborating source in Seattle, patients were enrolled during active infection and were followed longitudinally through the course of disease. Whole blood was collected in K2EDTA tubes by collaborating institutions according to the institutions' own protocols. For TCRbeta analysis, collaborators shipped samples in one of three forms: frozen whole blood, isolated PBMCs, or DNA extracted from either of those sample types. This specimen belongs to a study of blood T cell repertoires in COVID-19 (dated by TCRdb to the early 2020s). General notes on the study: Collaborator samples came from the United States, Italy and Spain and covered acute and convalescent phases of COVID-19. Samples were obtained from the ongoing ImmuneRACE study (first 160 participants) and from some 1,200 subjects provided by 6 global collaborators. The prospective study material was composed of cDNA or gDNA derived from T cells, B-cell-depleted T cells, or PBMCs. A de-identified subject ID, COVID-19 status, age in years and sex were almost always included in the sample metadata. Where available, HLA class I and class II types were obtained from metadata supplied by the sample provider rather than from assay-based typing. Subjects who had been exposed to COVID-19, were actively infected with it, or had recovered from it provided the deeply sampled blood TCRbeta repertoires that made up the dataset. The repertoires were made available in a free public database intended to serve as a resource for research on the immune response to SARS-CoV-2.

Looking up the germline V gene (reference sequence) yields CDR1 LNHDA and CDR2 SQIVND. The CDR3 measures 14 amino acids from cysteine to phenylalanine. Just CDR3 DNA is preserved here, 42 bases in frame from base 1. V loses 0 bases, J loses 0 bases, and the germline ends lie 5 bases apart. TCRbeta CDR3 regions were amplified from genomic DNA by means of the immunoSEQ Assay, a bias-controlled multiplex PCR. From the authors' description of their analysis: The number of nucleated cells in each sample was estimated by amplification of reference gene primers within the assay. Sequence reads were collapsed and filtered to measure the absolute abundance of every unique TCRbeta CDR3 rearrangement. For each sample, productive Simpson clonality was calculated by taking the square root of Simpson's diversity index across productive rearrangements. Here the immuneACCESS table is served through TCRdb, limited to in-frame sequences with V and J called. Missing clones are a known gap in these copies; in checked studies unresolved V genes cover under half, and the rest lacks a known reason. Clonal size and the V and J genes are those of that table, whereas D and trimming came from the DNA. Present in this sample are hundreds of thousands of clones, over 80% of which were seen just once. In total, the top ten clones hold about 9.4% of the sample.

The full study reports these points: The quantity of clinical and demographic metadata differed by source and by participant and was supplied without curation.

This clonotype originated in a woman in her seventies with COVID-19, enrolled during active disease. Sequencing was done on a sample of peripheral blood. The chain employs TRBV19 and TRBJ1-1; a confident D gene designation cannot be given. The CDR3 reads CASSIDTVNTEAFF. The nucleotides are TGTGCCAGTAGTATAGATACAGTGAACACTGAAGCTTTCTTT.